A selection of T cell receptor beta chains follows, all from one sample in a study of shared clonotypes between healthy human individuals. Produced via immunoSEQ multiplex PCR; TCRdb's table is partial and in-frame only. The table has 2 million to 2.5 million clones, 80% to 95% seen once; the top ten hold around 0.4%. Sequencing input: naive CD4+ T cells from PBMCs. These receptors were collected from a man between 18 and 35 years old in good health. Some clones in this sample may be carry-over from other donors' samples. CDR3s leave out the opening cysteine and the closing phenylalanine or tryptophan. Some rows mark clone size as missing; the rest say once, few, many or name a class of expanded clone.

v_gene,j_gene,abundance,CDR3aa
TRBV6-1,TRBJ2-5,NA,ASSERTRTGRGETQY
TRBV2,TRBJ2-1,NA,ASRGEWGYNEQF
TRBV9,TRBJ2-7,NA,ASSEGRTPYEQY
TRBV19,TRBJ2-5,NA,ASSIRLIGVGTQY
TRBV6-1,TRBJ1-2,once,ASSVYRGGDYGYT
TRBV6-5,TRBJ2-7,NA,ASSYTRYHEQY
TRBV5-1,TRBJ2-1,NA,ASSSGSLAAGVEQF
TRBV5-1,TRBJ2-2,NA,ASSPQGAYTGELF
TRBV9,TRBJ1-1,few,ASSVGVGTEAF
TRBV19,TRBJ2-3,once,ASSIGTGTDTQY
TRBV28,TRBJ2-1,NA,ASSQAGLAGNEQF
TRBV5-6,TRBJ1-2,NA,ASSLDTGYYGYT
TRBV6-5,TRBJ2-3,NA,ASNLASTDTQY
TRBV29-1,TRBJ1-1,NA,SARKTIMNTEAF
TRBV11-2,TRBJ2-2,NA,ASRLIAGSRGELF
TRBV6-5,TRBJ2-5,NA,ASSYSTLGGETQY
TRBV7-9,TRBJ2-1,NA,ASSRLAGDDNEQF
TRBV6-5,TRBJ2-7,NA,ASSYSPGQNYEQY
TRBV2,TRBJ1-1,once,ASSGWVGSTEAF
TRBV6-1,TRBJ2-7,NA,ASSDSTGGFDEQY
TRBV21-1,TRBJ2-5,NA,ASSQLRLAGLDETQY
TRBV7-2,TRBJ2-3,NA,ASSSRPLAGDTQY
TRBV10-1,TRBJ1-1,NA,ASSETQGGTEAF
TRBV11-3,TRBJ2-3,NA,ASSYGAGGPTDTQY
TRBV4-3,TRBJ2-1,NA,ASSQGGLADHEQF
TRBV14,TRBJ2-4,NA,ASSQDADLDIQY
TRBV7-6,TRBJ2-7,NA,ASSFGEFYYEQY
TRBV4-3,TRBJ2-3,NA,ASSVTSGSAVGTDTQY
TRBV7-9,TRBJ1-5,NA,ASSYSSGQGRNQPQH
TRBV7-9,TRBJ2-7,NA,ASSFTSTYEQY
TRBV2,TRBJ1-2,NA,ASSAGGSGYT
TRBV29-1,TRBJ2-5,NA,TAETETQY
TRBV7-2,TRBJ1-3,NA,ASSLMGGAGNTIY
TRBV5-1,TRBJ1-5,NA,ASSLEAGSNQPQH
TRBV6-5,TRBJ2-5,NA,ASRLGGIGETQY
TRBV28,TRBJ1-3,few,ASSSLGGNSGNTIY
TRBV5-1,TRBJ1-2,NA,ASSSPGTANYGYT
TRBV2,TRBJ1-4,NA,ASAGEGGGEKLF
TRBV11-2,TRBJ1-2,NA,ASSPGLRGYT
TRBV11-2,TRBJ1-3,NA,ASSTLGGSSGNTIY
TRBV7-6,TRBJ2-3,NA,ASSLGLYPDTQY
TRBV2,TRBJ1-5,NA,ASSPSLQPQH
TRBV29-1,TRBJ1-1,NA,SVRGGGARGNTEAF
TRBV18,TRBJ1-5,once,ASSPFSNQPQH
TRBV5-1,TRBJ1-1,few,ASRPGTEGGEAF
TRBV10-3,TRBJ2-5,NA,ATKELLRASRRETQY
TRBV25-1,TRBJ1-1,NA,ASSEQGAVTEAF
TRBV19,TRBJ1-5,NA,ASSVQEGSGTGVSQPQH
TRBV11-2,TRBJ1-2,NA,ASSLARDRPNYGYT
TRBV5-4,TRBJ2-7,NA,ASSFLDLRPREQY
TRBV28,TRBJ1-1,NA,ASRYVTEAF
TRBV28,TRBJ2-2,NA,ASSPPGGMIGELF
TRBV6-5,TRBJ1-1,once,ASSLTGGANTEAF
TRBV29-1,TRBJ2-2,NA,SVDGGGAGELF
TRBV5-1,TRBJ2-7,NA,ASSVPNYEQY
TRBV5-1,TRBJ2-1,NA,ATSGTLGNEQF
TRBV11-2,TRBJ2-5,NA,ASSSPVADTQETQY
TRBV7-2,TRBJ2-1,NA,ASSPHGQGVGNEQF
TRBV5-6,TRBJ2-7,NA,ASSLGVWTSSYEQY